The rows below give T cell receptor beta chains drawn from one sample of a study of cytomegalovirus exposure and HLA in healthy donors. Assay: immunoSEQ multiplex PCR; the TCRdb copy retains only in-frame clones and omits some. The sample gives about 130,000 clones, 70% to 85% of which show up once; under 3.5% is in the top ten. The sample taken for sequencing was PBMCs. These receptors all come from a woman between 50 and 59 years old in good health and CMV-seronegative. CDR3s include the opening cysteine and the closing phenylalanine or tryptophan. The order of the fields is V gene, J gene, D gene, clone size, CDR3 protein, CDR3 DNA. D genes are given only for firm matches. Clone size is given for some rows only: seen once, a few or many times, or a class if the clone is expanded.

TRBV19	TRBJ1-1	.	once	CASRKGVTTEAFF	TGTGCCAGTAGGAAAGGGGTCACCACTGAAGCTTTCTTT
TRBV29-1	TRBJ1-1	.	.	CSVGVRGQGAEAFF	TGCAGCGTTGGGGTAAGGGGCCAGGGCGCTGAAGCTTTCTTT
TRBV4-3	TRBJ2-5	TRBD2	once	CASSQELAGVGEQYF	TGCGCCAGCAGCCAAGAGCTAGCGGGAGTAGGGGAGCAGTACTTC
TRBV5-6	TRBJ1-2	.	.	CASSLGLSSAYGYTF	TGTGCCAGCAGCTTGGGTCTTTCCAGCGCCTATGGCTACACCTTC
TRBV7-3	TRBJ2-1	TRBD2	.	CASSLSGSSGLNEQFF	TGTGCCAGCAGCTTAAGCGGTTCTAGCGGGCTCAATGAGCAGTTCTTC
TRBV28	TRBJ2-2	TRBD1	.	CASSLIGTGATRGTGELFF	TGTGCCAGCAGTTTAATTGGGACAGGGGCAACGAGGGGAACCGGGGAGCTGTTTTTT
TRBV28	TRBJ1-2	TRBD1	.	CASSSAGTGGSGYTF	TGTGCCAGCAGTTCCGCAGGGACAGGGGGAAGTGGCTACACCTTC
TRBV11-2	TRBJ1-1	.	few	CASSLTGQPNTEAFF	TGTGCCAGCAGCTTAACTGGGCAGCCGAACACTGAAGCTTTCTTT
TRBV18	TRBJ2-1	.	.	CASSPISGSYNEQFF	TGTGCCAGCTCACCCATTAGCGGCTCCTACAATGAGCAGTTCTTC
TRBV29-1	TRBJ1-5	.	.	CSVRADTNQPQHF	TGCAGCGTTCGCGCAGACACTAATCAGCCCCAGCATTTT
TRBV9	TRBJ2-1	TRBD2	.	CASSVGGLAGGFGGRNEQFF	TGTGCCAGCAGCGTGGGTGGACTAGCGGGAGGCTTCGGGGGAAGAAATGAGCAGTTCTTC
TRBV5-1	TRBJ2-7	TRBD1	.	CASSLDRGSYEQYF	TGCGCCAGCAGCTTGGACAGGGGGTCCTACGAGCAGTACTTC
TRBV6-1	TRBJ1-1	.	.	CASSEPNMNTEAFF	TGTGCCAGCAGTGAACCAAACATGAACACTGAAGCTTTCTTT
TRBV25-1	TRBJ2-1	TRBD2	.	CASSEYGRDEQFF	TGTGCCAGCAGTGAATACGGGAGGGATGAGCAGTTCTTC
TRBV27	TRBJ2-2	.	.	CASSLHTGELFF	TGTGCCAGCAGTCTTCACACCGGGGAGCTGTTTTTT
TRBV2	TRBJ2-1	.	.	CASSEAGRSYNEQFF	TGTGCCAGCAGTGAGGCGGGACGCTCCTACAATGAGCAGTTCTTC
TRBV6-5	TRBJ2-1	.	.	CASSRSGWYNEQFF	TGTGCCAGCAGTCGCTCAGGGTGGTACAATGAGCAGTTCTTC
TRBV29-1	TRBJ2-7	.	.	CSVGYQASYEQYF	TGCAGCGTTGGCTACCAGGCCTCCTACGAGCAGTACTTC
TRBV30	TRBJ2-7	.	.	CAWSSNDRATDEQYF	TGTGCCTGGAGTTCCAACGACAGAGCGACGGACGAGCAGTACTTC
TRBV30	TRBJ2-1	TRBD2	.	CAWISSSGWYNEQFF	TGTGCCTGGATTTCTTCTAGCGGGTGGTACAATGAGCAGTTCTTC
TRBV7-8	TRBJ2-7	.	.	CASSSHWDAGGEQYF	TGTGCCAGCAGCTCACACTGGGACGCCGGGGGCGAGCAGTACTTC
TRBV15	TRBJ2-7	TRBD2	few	CATSWTRGSYEQYF	TGTGCCACCAGCTGGACTAGGGGCTCCTACGAGCAGTACTTC
TRBV28	TRBJ2-2	.	.	CAASRVDTGELFF	TGTGCCGCCAGCAGGGTGGACACCGGGGAGCTGTTTTTT
TRBV30	TRBJ2-4	.	few	CAWRMGASPKNIQYF	TGTGCCTGGAGGATGGGGGCATCACCAAAAAACATTCAGTACTTC
TRBV7-9	TRBJ2-5	.	.	CASGGARETQYF	TGTGCCAGCGGGGGGGCCCGGGAGACCCAGTACTTC
TRBV7-2	TRBJ2-7	.	once	CASSSNYEQYF	TGTGCCAGCAGCTCCAACTACGAGCAGTACTTC
TRBV11-3	TRBJ2-1	TRBD2	once	CASSWGGQEYEQFF	TGTGCCAGCAGCTGGGGAGGGCAGGAGTATGAGCAGTTCTTC
TRBV7-9	TRBJ2-2	.	.	CASSLGGLNGELFF	TGTGCCAGCAGCTTAGGGGGCCTGAACGGGGAGCTGTTTTTT
TRBV28	TRBJ2-7	.	few	CASRDPGRHEQYF	TGTGCCAGCAGGGACCCAGGGAGGCACGAGCAGTACTTC
TRBV4-1	TRBJ2-7	TRBD1	.	CASSDRDRVYEQYF	TGCGCCAGCAGCGACCGGGACAGGGTATACGAGCAGTACTTC
TRBV7-9	TRBJ1-2	TRBD1	.	CASSPDRAYGYTF	TGTGCCAGCAGCCCGGACAGGGCCTATGGCTACACCTTC
TRBV7-3	TRBJ2-3	.	few	CASSLKGGVDTQYF	TGTGCCAGCAGCTTAAAGGGGGGGGTAGATACGCAGTATTTT
TRBV4-3	TRBJ2-7	TRBD2	few	CASSQGVSWREEPSYEQYF	TGCGCCAGCAGCCAAGGGGTCAGCTGGCGGGAGGAACCCTCCTACGAGCAGTACTTC
TRBV19	TRBJ1-3	.	few	CASSYRRSSGNTIYF	TGTGCCAGTAGTTACCGGCGGTCCTCTGGAAACACCATATATTTT
TRBV6-6	TRBJ1-4	.	.	CASSNGVGSNEKLFF	TGTGCCAGCAGTAACGGGGTCGGGTCTAATGAAAAACTGTTTTTT
TRBV7-2	TRBJ2-7	.	.	CASSLVQGAGEQYF	TGTGCCAGCAGCTTAGTACAGGGAGCTGGCGAGCAGTACTTC
TRBV5-4	TRBJ2-2	.	.	CASSLDSLHTGELFF	TGTGCCAGCAGCTTAGACAGTCTTCACACCGGGGAGCTGTTTTTT
TRBV18	TRBJ2-7	TRBD1	.	CASSPKTGSSYEQYF	TGTGCCAGCTCACCTAAGACAGGGAGCTCCTACGAGCAGTACTTC
TRBV28	TRBJ2-1	.	few	CASSSRIYGGLYNEQFF	TGTGCCAGCAGTTCCCGGATCTACGGCGGTCTTTACAATGAGCAGTTCTTC
TRBV13	TRBJ2-2	.	.	CASSLVGRAGELFF	TGTGCCAGCAGCTTAGTGGGTCGGGCCGGGGAGCTGTTTTTT